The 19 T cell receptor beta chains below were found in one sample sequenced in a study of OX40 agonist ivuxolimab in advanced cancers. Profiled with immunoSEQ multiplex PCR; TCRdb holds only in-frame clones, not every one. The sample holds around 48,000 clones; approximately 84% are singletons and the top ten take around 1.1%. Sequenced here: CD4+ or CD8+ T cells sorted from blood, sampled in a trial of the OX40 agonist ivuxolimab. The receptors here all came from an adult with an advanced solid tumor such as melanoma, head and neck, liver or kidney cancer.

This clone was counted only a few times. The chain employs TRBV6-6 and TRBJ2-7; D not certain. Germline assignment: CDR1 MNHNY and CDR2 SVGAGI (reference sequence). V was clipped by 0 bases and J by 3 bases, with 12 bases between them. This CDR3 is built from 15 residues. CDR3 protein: CASSYSADQGYEQYF. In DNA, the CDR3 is TGTGCCAGCAGTTACTCTGCGGACCAAGGCTACGAGCAGTACTTC.

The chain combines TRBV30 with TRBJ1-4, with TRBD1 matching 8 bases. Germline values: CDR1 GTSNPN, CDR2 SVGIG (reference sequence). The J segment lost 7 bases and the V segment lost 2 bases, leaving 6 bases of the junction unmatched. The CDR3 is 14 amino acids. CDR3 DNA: TGTGCCTGGAGTCCCGGACAGGGAGGTGAAAAACTGTTTTTT. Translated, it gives CAWSPGQGGEKLFF.

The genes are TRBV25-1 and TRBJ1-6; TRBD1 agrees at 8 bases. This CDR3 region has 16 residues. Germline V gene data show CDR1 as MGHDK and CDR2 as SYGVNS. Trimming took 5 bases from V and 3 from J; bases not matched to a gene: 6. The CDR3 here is CASSLSGTGYNSPLHF. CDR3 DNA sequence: TGTGCCAGCAGTCTAAGCGGGACAGGCTATAATTCACCCCTCCACTTT. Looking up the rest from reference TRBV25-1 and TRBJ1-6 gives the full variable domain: EADIYQTPRYLVIGTGKKITLECSQTMGHDKMYWYQQDPGMELHLIHYSYGVNSTEKGDLSSESTVSRIRTEHFPLTLESARPSHTSQYLCASSLSGTGYNSPLHFGNGTRLTVT.

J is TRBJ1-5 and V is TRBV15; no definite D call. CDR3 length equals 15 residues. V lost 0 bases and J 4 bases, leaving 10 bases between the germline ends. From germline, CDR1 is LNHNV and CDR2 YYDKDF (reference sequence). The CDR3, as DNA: TGTGCCACCAGCAGAGATCCTCTAACTAATCAGCCCCAGCATTTT. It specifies CATSRDPLTNQPQHF.

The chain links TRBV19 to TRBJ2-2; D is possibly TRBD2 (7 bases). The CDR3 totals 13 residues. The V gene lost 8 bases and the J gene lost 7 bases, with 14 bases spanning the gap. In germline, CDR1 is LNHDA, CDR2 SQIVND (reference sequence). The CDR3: CASDRGANGELFF. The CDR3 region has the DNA TGTGCCAGTGATCGGGGGGCCAACGGGGAGCTGTTTTTT.

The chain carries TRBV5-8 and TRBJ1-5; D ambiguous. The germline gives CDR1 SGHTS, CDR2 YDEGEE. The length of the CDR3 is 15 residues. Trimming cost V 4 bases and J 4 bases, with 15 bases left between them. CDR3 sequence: CASSPTGFRNQPQHF. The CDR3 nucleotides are TGTGCCAGCAGCCCAACCGGGTTCCGAAATCAGCCCCAGCATTTT.

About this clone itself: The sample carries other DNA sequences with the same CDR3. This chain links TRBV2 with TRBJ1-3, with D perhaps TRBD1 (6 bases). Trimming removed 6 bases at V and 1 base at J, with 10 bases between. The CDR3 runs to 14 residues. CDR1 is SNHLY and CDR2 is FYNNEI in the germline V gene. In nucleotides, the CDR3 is TGTGCCAGCAGGCCGGACAGTTCTGGAAACACCATATATTTT. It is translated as CASRPDSSGNTIYF.

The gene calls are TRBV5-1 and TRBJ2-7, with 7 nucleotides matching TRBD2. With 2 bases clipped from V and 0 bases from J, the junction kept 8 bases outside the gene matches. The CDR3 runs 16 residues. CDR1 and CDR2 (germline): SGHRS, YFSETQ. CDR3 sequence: CASSFGGGSVSYEQYF. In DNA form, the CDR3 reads TGCGCCAGCAGCTTTGGGGGAGGGTCGGTCTCCTACGAGCAGTACTTC.

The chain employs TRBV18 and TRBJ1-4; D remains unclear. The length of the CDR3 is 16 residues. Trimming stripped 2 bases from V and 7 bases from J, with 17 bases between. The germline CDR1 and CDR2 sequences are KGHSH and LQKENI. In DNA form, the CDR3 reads TGTGCCAGCTCACCAAATGACGCGTCGAACGGTGAAAAACTGTTTTTT. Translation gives CASSPNDASNGEKLFF.

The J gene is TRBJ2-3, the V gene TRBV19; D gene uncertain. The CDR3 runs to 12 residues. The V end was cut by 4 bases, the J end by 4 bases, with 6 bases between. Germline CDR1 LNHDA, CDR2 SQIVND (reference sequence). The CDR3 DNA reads TGTGCCAGTAGTAGCGACTCAGATACGCAGTATTTT. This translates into CASSSDSDTQYF.

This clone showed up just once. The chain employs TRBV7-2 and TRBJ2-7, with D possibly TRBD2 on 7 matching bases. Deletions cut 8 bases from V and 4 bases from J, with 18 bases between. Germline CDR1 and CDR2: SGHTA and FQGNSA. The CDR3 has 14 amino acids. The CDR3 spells CASRRGGTRYEQYF. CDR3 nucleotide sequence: TGTGCCAGCCGTAGGGGGGGGACCCGATACGAGCAGTACTTC.

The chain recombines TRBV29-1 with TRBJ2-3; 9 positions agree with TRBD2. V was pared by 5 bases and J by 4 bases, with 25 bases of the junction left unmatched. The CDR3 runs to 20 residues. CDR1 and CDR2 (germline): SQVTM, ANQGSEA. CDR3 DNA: TGCAGCGTTTCCTCCCCCTGGGCTAGCGGGGTGGGATCGAGGCCAGATACGCAGTATTTT. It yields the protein CSVSSPWASGVGSRPDTQYF.

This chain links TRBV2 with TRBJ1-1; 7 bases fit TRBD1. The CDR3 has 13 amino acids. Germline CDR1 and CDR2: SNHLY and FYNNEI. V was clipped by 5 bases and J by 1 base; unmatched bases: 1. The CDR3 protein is CASSRDRNTEAFF. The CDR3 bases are TGTGCCAGCAGTAGGGACAGGAACACTGAAGCTTTCTTT.

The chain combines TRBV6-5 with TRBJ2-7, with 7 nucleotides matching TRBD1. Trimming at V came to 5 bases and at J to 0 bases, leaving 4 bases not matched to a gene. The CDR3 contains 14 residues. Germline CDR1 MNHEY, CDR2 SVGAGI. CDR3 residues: CASSTGTASYEQYF. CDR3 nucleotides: TGTGCCAGCAGTACCGGGACAGCCTCCTACGAGCAGTACTTC.

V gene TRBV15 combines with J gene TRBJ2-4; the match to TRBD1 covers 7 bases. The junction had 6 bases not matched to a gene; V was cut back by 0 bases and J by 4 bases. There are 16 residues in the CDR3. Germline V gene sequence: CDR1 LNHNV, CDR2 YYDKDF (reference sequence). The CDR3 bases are TGTGCCACCAGCAGAGAAGGGACAGCCATGAAAAACATTCAGTACTTC. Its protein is CATSREGTAMKNIQYF.

CDR3 sequence (DNA): TGTGCCAGCAGCCCCTGGTCGAGCGGGAAGTCGGATACGCAGTATTTT. Its protein product is CASSPWSSGKSDTQYF. The chain joins TRBV14 to TRBJ2-3; 7 nucleotides align to TRBD2. The V segment lost 4 bases and the J segment 6 bases; nucleotides outside the gene matches: 13. This CDR3 has 16 residues. Looked up from germline, CDR1 is SGHDN and CDR2 is FVKESK.

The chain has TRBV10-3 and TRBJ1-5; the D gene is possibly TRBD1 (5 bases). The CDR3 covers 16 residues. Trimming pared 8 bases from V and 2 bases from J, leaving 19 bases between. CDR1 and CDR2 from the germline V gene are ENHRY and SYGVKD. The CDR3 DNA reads TGTGCCATCCCCCAGGGAAGGGTAAGGTGCAATCAGCCCCAGCATTTT. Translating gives CAIPQGRVRCNQPQHF.

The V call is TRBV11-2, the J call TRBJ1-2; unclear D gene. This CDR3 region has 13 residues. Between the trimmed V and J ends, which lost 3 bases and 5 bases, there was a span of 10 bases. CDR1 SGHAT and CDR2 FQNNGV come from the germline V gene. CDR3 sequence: CASSLAGWYGYTF. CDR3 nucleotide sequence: TGTGCCAGCAGCTTGGCGGGTTGGTATGGCTACACCTTC. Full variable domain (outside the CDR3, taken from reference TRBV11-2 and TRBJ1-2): EAGVAQSPRYKIIEKRQSVAFWCNPISGHATLYWYQQILGQGPKLLIQFQNNGVVDDSQLPKDRFSAERLKGVDSTLKIQPAKLEDSAVYLCASSLAGWYGYTFGSGTRLTVV.

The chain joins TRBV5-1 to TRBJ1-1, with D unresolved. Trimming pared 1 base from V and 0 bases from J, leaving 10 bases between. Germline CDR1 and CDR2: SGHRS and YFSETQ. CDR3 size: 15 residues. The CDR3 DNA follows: TGCGCCAGCAGCTTGACTTCGGGGATGAACACTGAAGCTTTCTTT. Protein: CASSLTSGMNTEAFF.